This T cell receptor (beta chain) was captured in a study of beta chain features in type 1 diabetes. The study reverse transcribed the entire isolated RNA, so it sequenced expressed TCRB transcripts. Sequencing was performed with immunoSEQ multiplex PCR; in TCRdb, only in-frame clones are kept and a portion is missing. The sample has 900,000 or so clones; under 20% are singletons. There are 15 residues in the CDR3. Germline V lookup: CDR1 MNHEY, CDR2 SMNVEV (reference sequence). The V end lost 3 bases, the J end lost 2 bases, and 13 bases lay between the germline ends. This clone was seen a handful of times.

This sequence originates from a woman aged 18-29 years in good health. The rearrangement links TRBV27 to TRBJ1-2; D might be TRBD1 (5 bases). Sequences were obtained from naive CD4+ T cells from blood. CDR3 residues: CASSLSLRTNYGYTF. The DNA of the CDR3 is TGTGCCAGCAGTTTGAGCTTAAGGACAAACTATGGCTACACCTTC.